Detailed here is one TCR beta chain. Original analysis: Estimation of nucleated cell counts relied on the amplification of reference gene primers. The protocol was immunoSEQ multiplex PCR, while the TCRdb copy is restricted to in-frame clones and leaves out a portion. The V and J calls and clone size come from that table; D and trimming were worked out from the DNA. The table lists some 150,000 clones, roughly nine tenths of them singletons. V was clipped by 2 bases and J by 11 bases; unmatched bases: 14. The CDR3 is 16 residues long. Per germline, CDR1 MGHRA and CDR2 YSYEKL. These data come from a study of blood T cell repertoires in COVID-19. Turning to the study itself: Both acute and convalescent COVID-19 samples were obtained from the United States, Italy and Spain.

This TCR was recovered from a woman in her seventies with acute or convalescent COVID-19. This rearrangement joins TRBV4-1 to TRBJ1-1, with 10 bases lining up with TRBD1. Sequencing input: peripheral blood. The CDR3 is CASSQPTPGQGKGAFF. The CDR3 region has the DNA TGCGCCAGCAGCCAACCCACACCGGGACAGGGGAAAGGGGCTTTCTTT.